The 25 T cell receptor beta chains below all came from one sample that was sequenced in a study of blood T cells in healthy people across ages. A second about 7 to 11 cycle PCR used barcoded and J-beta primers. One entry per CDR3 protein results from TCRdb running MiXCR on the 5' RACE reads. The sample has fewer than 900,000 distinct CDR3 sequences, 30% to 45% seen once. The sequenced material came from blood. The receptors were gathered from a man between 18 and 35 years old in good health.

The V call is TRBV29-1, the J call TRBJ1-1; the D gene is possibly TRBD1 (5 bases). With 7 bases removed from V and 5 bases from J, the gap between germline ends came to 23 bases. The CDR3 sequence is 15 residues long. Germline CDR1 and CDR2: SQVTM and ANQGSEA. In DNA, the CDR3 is TGCAGCGCGGGATGGTGGGACGAGGGAAAAACTGAAGCTTTCTTT. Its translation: CSAGWWDEGKTEAFF.

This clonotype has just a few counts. The CDR3 protein is CASSLGKPMGSPLHF. The CDR3 coding sequence is TGCGCCAGCAGCTTGGGAAAGCCCATGGGTTCACCCCTCCACTTT. The chain employs TRBV5-1 and TRBJ1-6; no reliable D call. Trimming shortened V by 0 bases and J by 9 bases, and 13 bases separated the two germline ends. The CDR3 sequence is 15 residues long. Germline CDR1 and CDR2: SGHRS and YFSETQ.

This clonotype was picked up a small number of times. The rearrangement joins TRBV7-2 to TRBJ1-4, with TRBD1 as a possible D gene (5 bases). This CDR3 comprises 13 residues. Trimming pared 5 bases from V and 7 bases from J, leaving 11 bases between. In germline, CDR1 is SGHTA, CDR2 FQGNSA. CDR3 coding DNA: TGTGCCAGCAGCCCCACCGGGGGTGAAAAACTGTTTTTT. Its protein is CASSPTGGEKLFF.

The CDR3 DNA is TGTGCCAGCTCACCATCTATAGGCAGGGGGGATGGCTACACCTTC. Translated, it gives CASSPSIGRGDGYTF. This rearrangement joins TRBV18 to TRBJ1-2; 7 nucleotides line up with TRBD1. V shed 2 bases, J shed 6 bases, and the junction held 9 bases outside the gene matches. The CDR3 is made up of 15 amino acids. Looked up from germline, CDR1 is KGHSH and CDR2 is LQKENI.

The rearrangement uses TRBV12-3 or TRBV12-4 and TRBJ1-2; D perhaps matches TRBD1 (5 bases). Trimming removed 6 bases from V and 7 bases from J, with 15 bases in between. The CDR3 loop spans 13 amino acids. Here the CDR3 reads CASRSRVSGGYTF. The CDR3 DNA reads TGTGCCAGCAGGTCCAGGGTGAGTGGTGGCTACACCTTC.

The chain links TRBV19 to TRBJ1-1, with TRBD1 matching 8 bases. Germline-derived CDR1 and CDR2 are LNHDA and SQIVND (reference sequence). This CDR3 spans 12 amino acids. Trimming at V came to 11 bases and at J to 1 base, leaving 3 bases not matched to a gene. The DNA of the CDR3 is TGTGCCGTCGGGACAGGGAACACTGAAGCTTTCTTT. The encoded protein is CAVGTGNTEAFF.

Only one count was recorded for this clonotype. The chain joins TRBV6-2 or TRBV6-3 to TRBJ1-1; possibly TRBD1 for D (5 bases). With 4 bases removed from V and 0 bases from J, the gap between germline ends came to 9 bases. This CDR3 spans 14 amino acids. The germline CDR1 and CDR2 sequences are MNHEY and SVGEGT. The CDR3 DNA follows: TGTGCCAGCAGTTTACAGGCCATGAACACTGAAGCTTTCTTT. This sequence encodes CASSLQAMNTEAFF.

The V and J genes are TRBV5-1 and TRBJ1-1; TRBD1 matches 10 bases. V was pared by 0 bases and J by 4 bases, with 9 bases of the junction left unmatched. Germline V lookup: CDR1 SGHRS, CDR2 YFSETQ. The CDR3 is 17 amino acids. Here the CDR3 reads CASSLVPPGQGLTEAFF. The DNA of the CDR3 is TGCGCCAGCAGCTTGGTGCCTCCGGGACAGGGGCTCACTGAAGCTTTCTTT.

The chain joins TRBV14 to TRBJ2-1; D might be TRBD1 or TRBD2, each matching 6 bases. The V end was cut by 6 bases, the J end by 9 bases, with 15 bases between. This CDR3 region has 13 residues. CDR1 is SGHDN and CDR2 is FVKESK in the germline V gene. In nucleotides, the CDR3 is TGTGCCAGCAGTCGGAACAGGGACTTTGAGCAGTTCTTC. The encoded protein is CASSRNRDFEQFF. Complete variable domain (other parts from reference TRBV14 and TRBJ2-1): EAGVTQFPSHSVIEKGQTVTLRCDPISGHDNLYWYRRVMGKEIKFLLHFVKESKQDESGMPNNRFLAERTGGTYSTLKVQPAELEDSGVYFCASSRNRDFEQFFGPGTRLTVL.

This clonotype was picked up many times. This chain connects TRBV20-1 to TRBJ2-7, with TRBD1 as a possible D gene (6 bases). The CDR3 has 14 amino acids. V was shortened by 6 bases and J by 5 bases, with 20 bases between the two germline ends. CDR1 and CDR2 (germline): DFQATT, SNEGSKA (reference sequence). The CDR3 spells CSAYSRQGLHEQYF. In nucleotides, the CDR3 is TGCAGTGCCTATTCGCGGCAGGGGCTCCACGAGCAGTACTTC.

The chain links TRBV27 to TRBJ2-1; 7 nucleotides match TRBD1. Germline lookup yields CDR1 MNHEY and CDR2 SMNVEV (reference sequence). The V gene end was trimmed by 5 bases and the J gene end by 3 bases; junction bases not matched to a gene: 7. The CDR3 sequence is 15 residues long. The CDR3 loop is CASSRPGQLYNEQFF. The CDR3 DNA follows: TGTGCCAGCAGTCGACCGGGACAGCTCTACAATGAGCAGTTCTTC.

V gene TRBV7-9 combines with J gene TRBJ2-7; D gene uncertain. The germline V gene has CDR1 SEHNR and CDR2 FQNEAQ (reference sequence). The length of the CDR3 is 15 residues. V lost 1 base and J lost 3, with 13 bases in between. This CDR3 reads CASSLGIGNIYEQYF. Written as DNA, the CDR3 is TGTGCCAGCAGCTTAGGGATAGGGAACATCTACGAGCAGTACTTC.

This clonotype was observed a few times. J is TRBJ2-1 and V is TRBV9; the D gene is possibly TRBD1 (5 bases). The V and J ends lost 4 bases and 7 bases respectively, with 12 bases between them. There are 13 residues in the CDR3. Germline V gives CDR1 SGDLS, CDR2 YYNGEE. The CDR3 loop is CASSPGMGNEQFF. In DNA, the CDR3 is TGTGCCAGCAGCCCAGGGATGGGTAATGAGCAGTTCTTC.

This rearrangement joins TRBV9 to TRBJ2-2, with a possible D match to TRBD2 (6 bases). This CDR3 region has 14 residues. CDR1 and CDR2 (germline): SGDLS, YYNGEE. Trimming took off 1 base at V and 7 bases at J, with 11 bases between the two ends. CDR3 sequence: CASSVSGRGGELFF. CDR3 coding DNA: TGTGCCAGCAGCGTATCCGGGAGAGGCGGGGAGCTGTTTTTT.

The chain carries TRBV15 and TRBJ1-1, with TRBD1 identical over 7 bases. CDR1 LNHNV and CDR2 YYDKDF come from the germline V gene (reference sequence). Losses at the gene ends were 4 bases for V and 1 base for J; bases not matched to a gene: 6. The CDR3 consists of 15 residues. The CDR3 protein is CATSIRTGGNTEAFF. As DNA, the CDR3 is TGTGCCACCAGCATCCGGACAGGAGGGAACACTGAAGCTTTCTTT.

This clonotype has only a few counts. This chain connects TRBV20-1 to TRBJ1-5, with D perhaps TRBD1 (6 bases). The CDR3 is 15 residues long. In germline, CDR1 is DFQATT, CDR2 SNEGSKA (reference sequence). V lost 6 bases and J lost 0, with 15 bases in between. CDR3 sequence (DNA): TGCAGTGCAACGACAGGAGAACATAGCAATCAGCCCCAGCATTTT. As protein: CSATTGEHSNQPQHF.

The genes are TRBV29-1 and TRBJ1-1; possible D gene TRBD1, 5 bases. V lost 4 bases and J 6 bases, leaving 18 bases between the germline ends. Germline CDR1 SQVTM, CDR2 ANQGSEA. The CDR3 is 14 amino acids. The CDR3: CSVAREDTLSEAFF. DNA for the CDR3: TGCAGCGTTGCCAGGGAGGATACCCTCTCTGAAGCTTTCTTT. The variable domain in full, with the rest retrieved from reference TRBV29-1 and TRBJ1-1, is SAVISQKPSRDICQRGTSLTIQCQVDSQVTMMFWYRQQPGQSLTLIATANQGSEATYESGFVIDKFPISRPNLTFSTLTVSNMSPEDSSIYLCSVAREDTLSEAFFGQGTRLTVV.

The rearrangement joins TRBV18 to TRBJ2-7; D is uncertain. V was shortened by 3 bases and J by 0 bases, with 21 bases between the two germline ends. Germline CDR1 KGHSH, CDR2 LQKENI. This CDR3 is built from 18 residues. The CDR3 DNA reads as TGTGCCAGCTCACCGGGGTTTGCCGGTCGGAAGAGCTCCTACGAGCAGTACTTC. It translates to CASSPGFAGRKSSYEQYF.

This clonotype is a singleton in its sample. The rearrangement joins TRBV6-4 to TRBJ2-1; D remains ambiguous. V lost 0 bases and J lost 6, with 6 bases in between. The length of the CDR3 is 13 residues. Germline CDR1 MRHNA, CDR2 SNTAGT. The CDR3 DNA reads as TGTGCCAGCAGTGACTCGGATTCCAATGAGCAGTTCTTC. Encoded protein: CASSDSDSNEQFF.

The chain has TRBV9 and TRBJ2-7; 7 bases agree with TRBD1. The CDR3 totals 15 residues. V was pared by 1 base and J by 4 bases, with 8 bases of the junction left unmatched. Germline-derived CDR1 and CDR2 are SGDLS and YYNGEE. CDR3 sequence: CASSVSPDRRYEQYF. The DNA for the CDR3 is TGTGCCAGCAGCGTATCTCCGGACAGGAGGTACGAGCAGTACTTC.

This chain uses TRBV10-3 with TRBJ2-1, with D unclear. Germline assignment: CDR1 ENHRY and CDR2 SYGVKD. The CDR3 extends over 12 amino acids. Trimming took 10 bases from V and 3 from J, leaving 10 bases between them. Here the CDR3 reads CATWSGYNEQFF. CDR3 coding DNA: TGTGCCACCTGGTCCGGCTACAATGAGCAGTTCTTC.

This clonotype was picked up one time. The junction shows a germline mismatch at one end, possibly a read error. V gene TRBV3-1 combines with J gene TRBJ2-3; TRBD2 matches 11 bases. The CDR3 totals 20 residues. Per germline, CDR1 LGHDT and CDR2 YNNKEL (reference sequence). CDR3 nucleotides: TGTGCCAACAGCCAAGATGGGGGACTAGCGGTTACCTCTAGCACAGATACGCAGTATTTT. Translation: CANSQDGGLAVTSSTDTQYF.

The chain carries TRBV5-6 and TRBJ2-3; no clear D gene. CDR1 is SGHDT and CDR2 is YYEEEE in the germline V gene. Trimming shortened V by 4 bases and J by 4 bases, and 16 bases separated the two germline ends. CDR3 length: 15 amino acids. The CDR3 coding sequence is TGTGCCAGCAGCCTGTGGCTCCTGTACTCAGATACGCAGTATTTT. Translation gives CASSLWLLYSDTQYF.

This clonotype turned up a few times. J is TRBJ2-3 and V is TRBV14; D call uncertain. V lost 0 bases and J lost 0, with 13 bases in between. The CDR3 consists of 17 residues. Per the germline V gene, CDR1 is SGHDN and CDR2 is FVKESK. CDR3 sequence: CASSQDWAPPSTDTQYF. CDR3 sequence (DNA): TGTGCCAGCAGCCAAGATTGGGCCCCACCTAGCACAGATACGCAGTATTTT. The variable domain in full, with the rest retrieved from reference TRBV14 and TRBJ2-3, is EAGVTQFPSHSVIEKGQTVTLRCDPISGHDNLYWYRRVMGKEIKFLLHFVKESKQDESGMPNNRFLAERTGGTYSTLKVQPAELEDSGVYFCASSQDWAPPSTDTQYFGPGTRLTVL.

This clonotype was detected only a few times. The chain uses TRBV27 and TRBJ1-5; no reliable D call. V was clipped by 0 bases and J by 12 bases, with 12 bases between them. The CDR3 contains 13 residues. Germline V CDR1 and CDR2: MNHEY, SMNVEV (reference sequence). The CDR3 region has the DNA TGTGCCAGCAGTTTATCGAGGGTGGCCTACCAGCATTTT. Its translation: CASSLSRVAYQHF.